This record looks at one TCR beta chain sequence and its context. What it recognizes is unknown. The data are from a study of T cell responses to AZD1222 COVID-19 vaccine. The protocol was immunoSEQ multiplex PCR, while the TCRdb copy is restricted to in-frame clones and leaves out a portion. The sample gives 150,000 or so clones, 85% to 95% of which show up once; less than 1.6% is in the top ten. Study results and caveats: CD4 TCRs covered the whole spike, strongest at regions 160-218 and 743-854. Clonal diversity was possibly underestimated, and white British individuals and females predominated among donors.

This sequence was found in an adult who received the AZD1222 COVID-19 vaccine. The sequences come from peripheral blood, collected 28 days after the second AZD1222 dose.

The CDR3, as DNA: TGTGCCAGCAGCCCCCCCGCCGGGGAGCTGTTTTTT. This codes for CASSPPAGELFF. The V call is TRBV12-3 or TRBV12-4, the J call TRBJ2-2; D not certain. The CDR3 contains 12 residues. Trimming left V 6 bases short and J 6 bases short, with 8 bases between.